What follows are 21 T cell receptor beta chains derived from one specimen sequenced in a study of CD8 T cells in Susac syndrome. cDNA came from 0.5 to 1 ug RNA primed by random hexamers. TCRdb analysed the immunoSEQ multiplex PCR reads with MiXCR anew, one entry per CDR3 protein. The profile shows approximately 100,000 distinct CDR3 sequences, 85% to 95% of them singletons. Sequenced material: CD8+ T cells from PBMCs. These receptors all stem from a human donor in good health.

This clonotype was recorded once. This chain joins TRBV6-2 or TRBV6-3 and TRBJ2-5; D remains ambiguous. The CDR3 contains 11 residues. Looked up from germline, CDR1 is MNHEY and CDR2 is SVGEGT. Trimming removed 6 bases at V and 1 base at J, with 3 bases between. CDR3 region: CASRRQETQYF. The CDR3 region has the DNA TGTGCCAGCAGACGCCAAGAGACCCAGTACTTC.

The chain uses TRBV2 and TRBJ2-2; 9 nucleotides agree with TRBD1. Germline V lookup: CDR1 SNHLY, CDR2 FYNNEI. The V segment lost 6 bases and the J segment 7 bases; nucleotides outside the gene matches: 9. This CDR3 is built from 15 residues. The CDR3 DNA sequence: TGTGCCAGCAGCGGTACAGGGGGCTTGGACGGGGAGCTGTTTTTT. This gives the protein CASSGTGGLDGELFF.

The V and J genes are TRBV27 and TRBJ2-3, with 12 bases that match TRBD2. CDR1 and CDR2 from the germline V gene are MNHEY and SMNVEV (reference sequence). The CDR3 runs 16 residues. V shed 3 bases and J 1 base; nucleotides not matched to a gene: 2. The CDR3 DNA sequence: TGTGCCAGCAGTTTCCGACTAGCGGGAGGCACAGATACGCAGTATTTT. Protein: CASSFRLAGGTDTQYF.

V usage is TRBV20-1 and J usage is TRBJ1-4; D ambiguous. Per the germline V gene, CDR1 is DFQATT and CDR2 is SNEGSKA (reference sequence). This CDR3 is 14 amino acids long. Deletions cut 0 bases from V and 8 bases from J, with 13 bases between. CDR3 sequence reads: CSARERTVGEKLFF. Here the CDR3 DNA reads TGCAGTGCTAGAGAAAGGACGGTTGGGGAAAAACTGTTTTTT.

V and J are TRBV29-1 and TRBJ1-3; tentatively, D is TRBD1 (6 bases). Between the trimmed V and J ends, which lost 0 bases and 4 bases, there was a span of 16 bases. This CDR3 comprises 16 residues. Germline CDR1 SQVTM, CDR2 ANQGSEA. The CDR3 region is CSVEDRRGAQGNTIYF. DNA of the CDR3: TGCAGCGTTGAAGATAGGAGGGGGGCGCAAGGAAACACCATATATTTT.

The chain is built from TRBV6-2 or TRBV6-3 and TRBJ2-1, with 10 bases fitting TRBD1. This CDR3 contains 16 residues. Germline CDR1 is MNHEY and CDR2 is SVGEGT. J was trimmed by 11 bases and V by 5 bases; bases with no gene match: 15. CDR3 DNA sequence: TGTGCCAGCAGTCGGGGGGACAGGGGCATTCGTTTGCAGCAGTTCTTC. Protein sequence: CASSRGDRGIRLQQFF.

The chain recombines TRBV7-9 with TRBJ2-3; 12 nucleotides match TRBD2. Germline V gene sequence: CDR1 SEHNR, CDR2 FQNEAQ (reference sequence). The CDR3 length is 18 residues. Losses at the gene ends were 4 bases for V and 1 base for J; bases not matched to a gene: 9. The CDR3 loop reads CASSSATSGRLGTDTQYF. Written as DNA, the CDR3 is TGTGCCAGCAGCTCAGCTACTAGCGGGAGGCTCGGCACAGATACGCAGTATTTT.

A note on this clonotype: One junction end disagrees with the germline gene, perhaps due to a read error. V is TRBV2 and J is TRBJ2-2, with a tentative D call TRBD2 (7 bases). CDR3 length: 15 residues. The germline V gene encodes CDR1 SNHLY and CDR2 FYNNEI. CDR3 DNA: TGTGCCAGCAGTGAAGTAGGAGCTAGCGGAGGGGGGCTGTTTTTT. The encoded protein is CASSEVGASGGGLFF.

The J gene is TRBJ2-7, the V gene TRBV6-1, with 9 nucleotides matching TRBD1. Germline V lookup: CDR1 MNHNS, CDR2 SASEGT. This CDR3 region has 18 residues. V lost 6 bases and J lost 1; bases outside the gene matches: 16. CDR3 in amino acids: CASRTKHPDRGLSYEQYF. DNA of the CDR3: TGTGCCAGCAGGACCAAACATCCGGACAGGGGTCTTTCCTACGAGCAGTACTTC.

The chain recombines TRBV7-9 with TRBJ1-1; D may be TRBD1 (6 bases). CDR1 is SEHNR and CDR2 is FQNEAQ in the germline V gene (reference sequence). CDR3 length: 13 residues. Trimming cost V 6 bases and J 5 bases, with 13 bases left between them. The CDR3 sequence is CASRISTGTEAFF. The CDR3, as DNA: TGTGCCAGCAGGATCTCCACAGGGACTGAAGCTTTCTTT.

The genes are TRBV6-5 and TRBJ2-1, with no clear D. Germline assignment: CDR1 MNHEY and CDR2 SVGAGI. The CDR3 contains 13 residues. The V end lost 2 bases, the J end lost 5 bases, and 7 bases lay between the germline ends. The CDR3 DNA sequence: TGTGCCAGCAGTTACAGTCTCAACAATGAGCAGTTCTTC. Amino acid sequence: CASSYSLNNEQFF.

The chain carries TRBV29-1 and TRBJ2-7; TRBD1 agrees at 7 bases. Per the germline V gene, CDR1 is SQVTM and CDR2 is ANQGSEA. CDR3 size: 13 residues. V trimming: 4 bases; J trimming: 3 bases; junction bases outside the gene matches: 6. The CDR3: CSVATGTHYEQYF. CDR3 DNA sequence: TGCAGCGTTGCGACAGGGACCCACTACGAGCAGTACTTC.

The chain carries TRBV5-1 and TRBJ1-2; D might be TRBD1 (5 bases). Germline CDR1 is SGHRS and CDR2 is YFSETQ. V lost 4 bases and J 3 bases, leaving 10 bases between the germline ends. This CDR3 contains 13 residues. The CDR3 DNA follows: TGCGCCAGCAGCACCGGACATGACTATGGCTACACCTTC. This codes for CASSTGHDYGYTF.

The CDR3 bases are TGTGCCAGTAGTATCCGACTAGCGATGACGGATACGCAGTATTTT. The encoded protein is CASSIRLAMTDTQYF. This rearrangement joins TRBV19 to TRBJ2-3; 8 bases agree with TRBD2. Germline V gene lookup returns CDR1 LNHDA and CDR2 SQIVND (reference sequence). This CDR3 has 15 amino acids. Trimming removed 3 bases from V and 6 bases from J; junction bases left unmatched: 8.

This clonotype was seen once. V is TRBV5-1 and J is TRBJ2-3; the match to TRBD2 covers 8 bases. The germline gives CDR1 SGHRS, CDR2 YFSETQ. This CDR3 has 16 residues. The V segment lost 0 bases and the J segment 0 bases; nucleotides outside the gene matches: 3. The CDR3 here is CASSLGSSGSTDTQYF. The CDR3, as DNA: TGCGCCAGCAGCTTGGGTTCTAGCGGGAGCACAGATACGCAGTATTTT. Drawing the rest from reference TRBV5-1 and TRBJ2-3, the complete variable domain is KAGVTQTPRYLIKTRGQQVTLSCSPISGHRSVSWYQQTPGQGLQFLFEYFSETQRNKGNFPGRFSGRQFSNSRSEMNVSTLELGDSALYLCASSLGSSGSTDTQYFGPGTRLTVL.

The chain joins TRBV6-2 or TRBV6-3 to TRBJ1-2, with D unresolved. The V and J ends lost 2 bases and 4 bases respectively, with 11 bases between them. Germline values: CDR1 MNHEY, CDR2 SVGEGT. The CDR3 is 14 amino acids. CDR3 in amino acids: CASSYRRGLYGYTF. CDR3 bases: TGTGCCAGCAGTTACAGGCGGGGTCTCTATGGCTACACCTTC.

This rearrangement joins TRBV10-3 to TRBJ2-6; 7 bases are shared with TRBD1. The CDR3 is 16 amino acids. In germline, CDR1 is ENHRY, CDR2 SYGVKD. V shed 0 bases and J 4 bases; nucleotides not matched to a gene: 3. The CDR3 coding sequence is TGTGCCATCAGTGAGTCGGGACAGACCGGGGCCAACGTCCTGACTTTC. Translating gives CAISESGQTGANVLTF.

This clonotype has only one observation. The chain couples TRBV23-1 to TRBJ1-5; D call uncertain. TRBV23-1 is designated an ORF whose function remains uncertain. The CDR3 is made up of 17 amino acids. V was clipped by 6 bases and J by 0 bases, with 18 bases between them. The CDR3 loop is CASSHLWLRNSNQPQHF. The CDR3 DNA follows: TGCGCCAGCAGCCACCTTTGGCTACGTAATAGCAATCAGCCCCAGCATTTT.

The chain uses TRBV15 and TRBJ2-7; D perhaps matches TRBD1 (6 bases). V was pared by 0 bases and J by 3 bases, with 12 bases between. Germline CDR1 LNHNV, CDR2 YYDKDF (reference sequence). The CDR3 loop spans 15 amino acids. The CDR3 protein is CATSREQTGLYEQYF. The CDR3 DNA follows: TGTGCCACCAGCAGAGAACAGACAGGCCTCTACGAGCAGTACTTC.

The rearrangement joins TRBV6-2 or TRBV6-3 to TRBJ2-5; D not resolved. Trimming took off 2 bases at V and 0 bases at J, with 1 base between the two ends. The CDR3 runs to 12 residues. Germline CDR1 reads MNHEY; CDR2 reads SVGEGT. CDR3 sequence: CASSYNQETQYF. Here the CDR3 DNA reads TGTGCCAGCAGTTACAACCAAGAGACCCAGTACTTC.

V gene TRBV20-1 combines with J gene TRBJ2-5; TRBD2 matches 9 bases. The germline V gene encodes CDR1 DFQATT and CDR2 SNEGSKA (reference sequence). The CDR3 sequence is 19 residues long. V lost 1 base, J lost 0 bases, and 15 bases stayed unmatched. CDR3 protein: CSARGVRASGDQYQETQYF. In nucleotides, the CDR3 is TGCAGTGCTAGAGGGGTGCGGGCTAGCGGGGACCAATACCAAGAGACCCAGTACTTC.